This entry describes one TCR beta chain. The antigen is undetermined. Other nucleotide sequences in the sample specify the same CDR3. This entry belongs to a study of radiation and T cells in renal cell carcinoma. Study-wide results and caveats: Baseline intratumoral clonotype presence is unknown without pretreatment biopsies. From baseline, blood top tumor clonotypes peaked at 2 weeks post-radiation.

V was clipped by 0 bases and J by 4 bases, with 7 bases between them. Per germline, CDR1 MNHEY and CDR2 SMNVEV (reference sequence). The CDR3 sequence is 13 residues long. The time point denotes: blood 2 weeks post-SBRT. The treatment denotes: 15 Gy SBRT to primary tumor, nephrectomy 4 weeks later. Blood was sampled at baseline, 2 weeks and 4 weeks after SBRT. Here immunoSEQ multiplex PCR was the method, and the copy in TCRdb shows in-frame clones only, minus some. Here the sample spans some 120,000 clones, about four fifths being singletons. The sample in question was blood, obtained from a patient whose treatment included radiotherapy and nephrectomy. The sequence came from a man aged 50-60 years with renal cell carcinoma. The chain joins TRBV27 to TRBJ2-7; D gene uncertain. The CDR3 protein is CASSLSERYEQYF. CDR3 sequence (DNA): TGTGCCAGCAGTTTATCGGAGCGATACGAGCAGTACTTC.